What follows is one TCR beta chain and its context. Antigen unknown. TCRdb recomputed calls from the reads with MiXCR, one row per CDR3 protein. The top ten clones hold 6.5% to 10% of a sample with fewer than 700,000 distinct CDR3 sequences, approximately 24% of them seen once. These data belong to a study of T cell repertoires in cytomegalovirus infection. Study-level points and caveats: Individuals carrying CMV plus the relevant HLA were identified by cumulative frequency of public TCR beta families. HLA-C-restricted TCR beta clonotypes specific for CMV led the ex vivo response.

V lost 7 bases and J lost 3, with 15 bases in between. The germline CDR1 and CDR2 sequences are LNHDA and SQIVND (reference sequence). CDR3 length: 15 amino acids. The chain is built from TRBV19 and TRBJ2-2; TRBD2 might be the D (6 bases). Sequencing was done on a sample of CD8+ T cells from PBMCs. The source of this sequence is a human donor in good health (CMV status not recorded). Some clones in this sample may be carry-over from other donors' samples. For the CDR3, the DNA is TGTGCCAGTAACCCCTTCGGGGAGGACACCGGGGAGCTGTTTTTT. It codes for CASNPFGEDTGELFF.